This T cell receptor (beta chain) derives from a study of blood T cell repertoires in COVID-19. On the study more broadly: Italy, Spain and the United States were the sources of the convalescent and acute COVID-19 samples. T cells, B-cell-depleted T cells, or PBMCs provided the cDNA or gDNA that served as material.

Methods used by the authors: Amplification from reference gene primers served as the basis for estimated nucleated cell counts. Clones were sequenced by immunoSEQ multiplex PCR, and TCRdb holds only the in-frame ones, with some missing. V, J and clone size are those of that table, while D and trimming were read from the DNA. The table includes around 140,000 clones, around 80% detected once. V was pared by 8 bases and J by 3 bases, with 11 bases between. CDR3 length: 13 amino acids. Looked up from germline, CDR1 is SGHAT and CDR2 is FQNNGV. The sample consisted of peripheral blood. The chain recombines TRBV11-2 with TRBJ1-3, with D possibly being TRBD1 (5 bases). This sequence originates from a human donor with acute or convalescent COVID-19. The donor label of this sample is uncertain. CDR3 nucleotides: TGTGCCAGCGCGCAGGGTTATGGAAACACCATATATTTT. Encoded protein: CASAQGYGNTIYF.